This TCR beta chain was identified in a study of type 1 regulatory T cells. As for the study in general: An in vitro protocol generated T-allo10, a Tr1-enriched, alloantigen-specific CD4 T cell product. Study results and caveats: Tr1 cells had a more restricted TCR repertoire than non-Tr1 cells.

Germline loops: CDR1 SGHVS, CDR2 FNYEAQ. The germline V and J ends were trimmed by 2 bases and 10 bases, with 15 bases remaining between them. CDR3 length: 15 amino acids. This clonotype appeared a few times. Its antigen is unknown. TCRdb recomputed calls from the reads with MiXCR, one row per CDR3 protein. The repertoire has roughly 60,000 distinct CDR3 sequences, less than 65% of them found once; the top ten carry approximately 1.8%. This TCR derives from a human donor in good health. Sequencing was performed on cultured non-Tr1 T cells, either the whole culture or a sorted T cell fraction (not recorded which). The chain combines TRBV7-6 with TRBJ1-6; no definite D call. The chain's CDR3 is CASSLLQNVGSPLHF. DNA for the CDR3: TGTGCCAGCAGCTTATTACAAAATGTGGGCTCACCCCTCCACTTT.